The 17 T cell receptor beta chains in this list originate from one sample, sequenced in a study of blood T cell repertoires in COVID-19. Sequenced by immunoSEQ multiplex PCR; TCRdb stores in-frame clones only, minus some. The sample lists approximately 100,000 clones, 89% occurring once. Material: peripheral blood. These receptor sequences come from a woman aged 55-75 years with acute or convalescent COVID-19.

The chain has TRBV28 and TRBJ1-3; TRBD1 agrees at 8 bases. CDR1 is MDHEN, CDR2 SYDVKM, per germline. CDR3 length equals 13 residues. Germline trimming cut 6 bases from V and 6 bases from J; bases unmatched to any gene: 4. The CDR3 here is CASRPDRVNTIYF. In nucleotides, the CDR3 is TGTGCCAGCAGACCGGACAGGGTAAACACCATATATTTT.

The V and J genes are TRBV6-5 and TRBJ2-1; TRBD2 aligns across 7 bases. Germline-derived CDR1 and CDR2 are MNHEY and SVGAGI. With 4 bases clipped from V and 8 bases from J, the junction kept 14 bases outside the gene matches. The CDR3 length is 16 residues. The CDR3 region has the DNA TGTGCCAGCAGTTTAGTTCCCGGGAGGACCAGGTATGAGCAGTTCTTC. Its translation: CASSLVPGRTRYEQFF.

CDR3: CASMVADDNEQFF. For the CDR3, the DNA is TGCGCCAGCATGGTGGCGGATGACAATGAGCAGTTCTTC. This chain joins TRBV5-1 and TRBJ2-1; D remains unclear. Germline values: CDR1 SGHRS, CDR2 YFSETQ. There are 13 residues in the CDR3. Trimming removed 6 bases at V and 5 bases at J, with 12 bases between.

The rearrangement joins TRBV30 to TRBJ1-6; no reliable D call. Germline-derived CDR1 and CDR2 are GTSNPN and SVGIG (reference sequence). Trimming left V 0 bases short and J 8 bases short, with 11 bases between. The CDR3 has 14 residues. Written as DNA, the CDR3 is TGTGCCTGGAGTGTAAACGGGGTGGATTCACCCCTCCACTTT. It encodes CAWSVNGVDSPLHF.

This chain links TRBV3-1 (or the pseudogene TRBV3-2) with TRBJ2-5; possible D gene TRBD2, 5 bases. The CDR3 has 14 amino acids. V gave up 5 bases and J gave up 5 bases, with 15 bases separating them. CDR1 LGHDT and CDR2 YNNKEL come from the germline V gene (reference sequence). The CDR3, as DNA: TGTGCCAGCAGCTACAGTCGGGGATGGGAGACCCAGTACTTC. This encodes CASSYSRGWETQYF.

This clone was observed once. The genes are TRBV5-1 and TRBJ2-3; no firm D call. The germline V gene has CDR1 SGHRS and CDR2 YFSETQ. CDR3 length equals 13 residues. V dropped 4 bases and J dropped 2 bases, with 8 bases sitting between them. The CDR3 region is CASSPGVTDTQYF. CDR3 sequence (DNA): TGCGCCAGCAGCCCCGGAGTCACAGATACGCAGTATTTT.

J is TRBJ1-6 and V is TRBV5-1; D not resolved. The V end was cut by 2 bases, the J end by 7 bases, with 19 bases between. Germline V gene data show CDR1 as SGHRS and CDR2 as YFSETQ. The CDR3 contains 17 residues. DNA for the CDR3: TGCGCCAGCAGCTTAGGACCGACGGAGGGCCAAAATTCACCCCTCCACTTT. This encodes CASSLGPTEGQNSPLHF.

The chain links TRBV6-1 to TRBJ2-1, with TRBD2 matching over 9 bases. The germline CDR1 and CDR2 sequences are MNHNS and SASEGT. This CDR3 region has 14 residues. Trimming cost V 2 bases and J 15 bases; bases outside gene matches: 11. CDR3 bases: TGTGCCAGCAGTGAAAGTCCGTCCGGACTAGCGAGGTTCTTC. Translation gives CASSESPSGLARFF.

The J gene is TRBJ2-5, the V gene TRBV29-1, with 8 bases aligning to TRBD2. Trimming took 6 bases from V and 5 from J; bases not matched to a gene: 8. Per the germline V gene, CDR1 is SQVTM and CDR2 is ANQGSEA. This CDR3 is 13 amino acids long. The CDR3 bases are TGCAGCGTCGCATGGACTAGCTGGGAGACCCAGTACTTC. Translated, it gives CSVAWTSWETQYF.

The V and J genes are TRBV15 and TRBJ2-1, with 8 bases fitting TRBD2. The J segment lost 6 bases and the V segment lost 5 bases, leaving 9 bases of the junction unmatched. In germline, CDR1 is LNHNV, CDR2 YYDKDF (reference sequence). The CDR3 has 15 residues. In nucleotides, the CDR3 is TGTGCCACCAGCCGGGGGGGGATAGCGCTCAATGAGCAGTTCTTC. It codes for CATSRGGIALNEQFF.

The V call is TRBV11-1, the J call TRBJ1-2; TRBD1 aligns across 7 bases. The CDR3 loop spans 12 amino acids. Germline values: CDR1 SGHAT, CDR2 FQDESV (reference sequence). J was trimmed by 9 bases and V by 5 bases; bases with no gene match: 6. The DNA of the CDR3 is TGTGCCAGCAGCGAGGACAGGTCGCGCTACACCTTC. Encoded protein: CASSEDRSRYTF. Full variable domain (missing parts from reference TRBV11-1 and TRBJ1-2): EAEVAQSPRYKITEKSQAVAFWCDPISGHATLYWYRQILGQGPELLVQFQDESVVDDSQLPKDRFSAERLKGVDSTLKIQPAELGDSAMYLCASSEDRSRYTFGSGTRLTVV.

The gene calls are TRBV9 and TRBJ1-3; tentative D call: TRBD1 (6 bases). V shed 0 bases and J shed 1 base, with 11 bases lying between them. CDR1 and CDR2 from the germline V gene are SGDLS and YYNGEE. The CDR3 totals 16 residues. As DNA, the CDR3 is TGTGCCAGCAGCGTAGGGGACAACTTATCTGGAAACACCATATATTTT. Protein product: CASSVGDNLSGNTIYF.

This chain uses TRBV5-1 with TRBJ2-7; 7 bases are shared with TRBD1. The CDR3 totals 15 residues. V was clipped by 0 bases and J by 0 bases; unmatched bases: 3. Germline V gene data show CDR1 as SGHRS and CDR2 as YFSETQ. CDR3 residues: CASSLEAGGSYEQYF. Here the CDR3 DNA reads TGCGCCAGCAGCTTGGAGGCAGGGGGCTCCTACGAGCAGTACTTC.

The chain employs TRBV4-1 and TRBJ1-3; D is ambiguous. CDR3 length: 16 amino acids. Germline values: CDR1 MGHRA, CDR2 YSYEKL. V was clipped by 1 base and J by 0 bases, with 10 bases between them. The CDR3 DNA reads as TGCGCCAGCAGCCAAGTATCGTCTTCCTCTGGAAACACCATATATTTT. This encodes CASSQVSSSSGNTIYF.

This chain uses TRBV28 with TRBJ2-6; 7 bases match TRBD1. Germline CDR1 MDHEN, CDR2 SYDVKM. CDR3 length: 15 residues. V lost 6 bases, J lost 2 bases, and 4 bases stayed unmatched. The CDR3 coding sequence is TGTGCCAGCAGGTACAGGGGCACTGGGGCCAACGTCCTGACTTTC. It yields the protein CASRYRGTGANVLTF.

V gene TRBV11-2 combines with J gene TRBJ1-2; TRBD1 matches 7 bases. The V and J ends lost 4 bases and 2 bases, in that order; junction bases with no gene match: 7. The germline CDR1 and CDR2 sequences are SGHAT and FQNNGV. The CDR3 totals 15 residues. Here the CDR3 reads CASSSMTGRNYGYTF. CDR3 in DNA: TGTGCCAGCAGCTCGATGACAGGGCGCAACTATGGCTACACCTTC.

This chain joins TRBV24-1 and TRBJ1-2; D unclear. V lost 4 bases and J lost 9, with 11 bases in between. Germline-derived CDR1 and CDR2 are KGHDR and SFDVKD. This CDR3 region has 12 residues. The DNA of the CDR3 is TGTGCCACCAGTGACACGATGGCAAGCTACACCTTC. It translates to CATSDTMASYTF.